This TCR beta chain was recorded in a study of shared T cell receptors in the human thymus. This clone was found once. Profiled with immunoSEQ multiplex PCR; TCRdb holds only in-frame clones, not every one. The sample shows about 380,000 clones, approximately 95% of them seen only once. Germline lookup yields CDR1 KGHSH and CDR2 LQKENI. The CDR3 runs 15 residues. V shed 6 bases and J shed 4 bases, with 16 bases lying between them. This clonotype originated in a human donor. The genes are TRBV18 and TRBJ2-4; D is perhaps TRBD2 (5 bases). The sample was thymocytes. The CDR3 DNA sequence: TGTGCCAGCTCCCTAGGAGAGGGTCAAAAAAACATTCAGTACTTC. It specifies CASSLGEGQKNIQYF.